The 22 T cell receptor beta chains presented below share a single source sample, sequenced in a study of CD8+CD57+ T cells in acquired aplastic anemia. Investigators profiled TCR beta VDJ and CDR3 from genomic DNA template. A single record per CDR3 protein comes from TCRdb applying MiXCR to the reads. Of about 150,000 distinct CDR3 sequences in the sample, 52% were seen once. The authors sequenced patients whose flow cytometry had shown CD8+CD57+ cell expansion. Sequencing used sorted CD4+, CD8+, or CD8+CD57+ T cells (not recorded which) from PBMCs. These receptors were obtained from a human donor with aplastic anemia.

This clonotype has at least ten counts. V and J are TRBV9 and TRBJ2-2, with a tentative D call TRBD1 (6 bases). The germline V and J ends were trimmed by 4 bases and 1 base, with 8 bases remaining between them. The CDR3 spans 14 residues. Germline-derived CDR1 and CDR2 are SGDLS and YYNGEE. In nucleotides, the CDR3 is TGTGCCAGCAGCAAGACAGGGAACACCGGGGAGCTGTTTTTT. Its protein is CASSKTGNTGELFF.

The gene calls are TRBV20-1 and TRBJ2-7; no firm D call. This CDR3 comprises 14 residues. V was clipped by 6 bases and J by 1 base, with 16 bases between them. Germline assignment: CDR1 DFQATT and CDR2 SNEGSKA (reference sequence). The CDR3 region is CSADDTNLSYEQYF. The CDR3 coding sequence is TGCAGTGCAGATGACACGAACCTATCCTACGAGCAGTACTTC.

At least ten counts were recorded for this clonotype. The V and J genes are TRBV5-1 and TRBJ2-7; the D is unclear. Trimming took 1 base from V and 4 from J, leaving 12 bases between them. Germline CDR1 SGHRS, CDR2 YFSETQ. This CDR3 contains 14 residues. DNA of the CDR3: TGCGCCAGCAGCTTGTCAGATAGCCCATACGAGCAGTACTTC. Translated: CASSLSDSPYEQYF. Combining the CDR3 with reference TRBV5-1 and TRBJ2-7 gives the whole variable domain KAGVTQTPRYLIKTRGQQVTLSCSPISGHRSVSWYQQTPGQGLQFLFEYFSETQRNKGNFPGRFSGRQFSNSRSEMNVSTLELGDSALYLCASSLSDSPYEQYFGPGTRLTVT.

This clonotype was counted at least ten times. The V gene is TRBV7-8, the J gene TRBJ2-1; 7 bases fit TRBD1. Germline loops: CDR1 SGHVS, CDR2 FQNEAQ. Trimming cost V 1 base and J 10 bases; bases outside gene matches: 10. This CDR3 has 15 residues. DNA for the CDR3: TGTGCCAGCAGCTTAGGGGGGACAGTGGAGATGGAGCAGTTCTTC. Protein sequence: CASSLGGTVEMEQFF.

The J gene is TRBJ1-4, the V gene TRBV5-8; no clear D gene. Deletions cut 4 bases from V and 4 bases from J, with 14 bases between. The CDR3 is made up of 15 amino acids. Germline V gene data show CDR1 as SGHTS and CDR2 as YDEGEE. In DNA form, the CDR3 reads TGTGCCAGCAGCCTCGGCCTCACTATTAATGAAAAACTGTTTTTT. Protein product: CASSLGLTINEKLFF.

In regard to this clonotype: One junction end disagrees with the germline gene, perhaps due to a read error. J is TRBJ2-7 and V is TRBV7-9; D is undetermined. Germline loops: CDR1 SEHNR, CDR2 FQNEAQ (reference sequence). This CDR3 spans 15 amino acids. The CDR3 nucleotides are TGCGCCAGCAGCTTAGTTTCGGCAGCCTCCTACGAGCAGCACTTC. Translated: CASSLVSAASYEQHF.

V and J are TRBV9 and TRBJ2-3; 8 bases align to TRBD2. Germline trimming cut 0 bases from V and 5 bases from J; bases unmatched to any gene: 11. The V gene's germline CDR1 is SGDLS and CDR2 YYNGEE. This CDR3 contains 17 residues. As DNA, the CDR3 is TGTGCCAGCAGCGTAGATCCCTCGGGGGGGGCCCTAGATACGCAGTATTTT. Protein: CASSVDPSGGALDTQYF.

The chain employs TRBV10-3 and TRBJ2-5; TRBD2 matches at 10 bases. This CDR3 comprises 15 residues. Germline loops: CDR1 ENHRY, CDR2 SYGVKD. Trimming cost V 3 bases and J 5 bases; bases outside gene matches: 6. The CDR3 region has the DNA TGTGCCATCAGTGAAGGTAGCGGGGGGCAGGAGACCCAGTACTTC. The encoded protein is CAISEGSGGQETQYF.

This chain joins TRBV9 and TRBJ2-5; perhaps TRBD2 as D (6 bases). V was pared by 2 bases and J by 5 bases, with 13 bases between. Germline lookup yields CDR1 SGDLS and CDR2 YYNGEE. This CDR3 is 14 amino acids long. The CDR3 loop reads CASSVGGTSETQYF. The CDR3 DNA follows: TGTGCCAGCAGCGTCGGGGGTACGTCGGAGACCCAGTACTTC.

This clonotype is large (0.1 to 1%) within its sample. V and J are TRBV20-1 and TRBJ1-2; 10 bases fit TRBD1. Looked up from germline, CDR1 is DFQATT and CDR2 is SNEGSKA (reference sequence). The V and J ends lost 3 bases and 3 bases, in that order; junction bases with no gene match: 4. The CDR3 spans 14 residues. CDR3 in DNA: TGCAGTGCTAGGGGGGACAGGGGTGACTATGGCTACACCTTC. This encodes CSARGDRGDYGYTF.

J is TRBJ1-4 and V is TRBV19, with no clear D. Trimming shortened V by 5 bases and J by 0 bases, and 10 bases separated the two germline ends. The V gene's germline CDR1 is LNHDA and CDR2 SQIVND (reference sequence). The CDR3 contains 15 residues. The CDR3 nucleotides are TGTGCCAGTAGTTCGTCCGGCTCAACTAATGAAAAACTGTTTTTT. Its translation is CASSSSGSTNEKLFF.

In this sample, this clonotype turned up many times. The J gene is TRBJ1-1, the V gene TRBV5-1, with 7 positions matching TRBD1. The trim removed 4 bases at V and 7 bases at J, leaving 10 bases unmatched. The V gene's germline CDR1 is SGHRS and CDR2 YFSETQ. There are 14 residues in the CDR3. CDR3 nucleotide sequence: TGCGCCAGCAGCCCCGCTCGACAGGGAGGTGAAGCTTTCTTT. Translating it yields CASSPARQGGEAFF.

This clonotype has a count of ten or more. The chain is built from TRBV29-1 and TRBJ2-7, with D uncertain. This CDR3 contains 11 residues. Germline-derived CDR1 and CDR2 are SQVTM and ANQGSEA. Trimming removed 0 bases at V and 6 bases at J, with 6 bases between. CDR3 protein: CSVEDSGEQYV. DNA of the CDR3: TGCAGCGTTGAAGACTCGGGCGAGCAGTACGTC.

This clonotype was seen repeatedly, ten times or more. This chain joins TRBV19 and TRBJ2-3, with 8 bases identical to TRBD1. The germline V gene encodes CDR1 LNHDA and CDR2 SQIVND (reference sequence). CDR3 length: 19 amino acids. The V segment lost 6 bases and the J segment 1 base; nucleotides outside the gene matches: 18. This CDR3 reads CASSFLRGPRGWGTDTQYF. The CDR3, as DNA: TGTGCCAGTAGCTTCCTCAGGGGGCCGCGGGGCTGGGGCACAGATACGCAGTATTTT.

This clonotype was detected ten times or more. CDR3 coding DNA: TGTGCCAGTCGACAGGGGGCTGCCGGGGAGCTGTTTTTT. Amino acid sequence: CASRQGAAGELFF. This chain uses TRBV6-4 with TRBJ2-2; 10 positions match TRBD1. Germline V gives CDR1 MRHNA, CDR2 SNTAGT. This CDR3 is built from 13 residues. V was pared by 9 bases and J by 6 bases, with 4 bases of the junction left unmatched.

This clonotype was seen many times. V gene TRBV20-1 combines with J gene TRBJ2-1, with 12 bases identical to TRBD2. The CDR3 consists of 16 residues. Germline assignment: CDR1 DFQATT and CDR2 SNEGSKA (reference sequence). V lost 4 bases and J lost 1; bases outside the gene matches: 5. The CDR3 DNA reads as TGCAGTGCTACCTGGACTAGCGGGGATTCCTACAATGAGCAGTTCTTC. Translated: CSATWTSGDSYNEQFF.

CDR3 sequence reads: CASSSGDTQPQHF. CDR3 sequence (DNA): TGTGCCAGCAGCTCAGGGGACACACAGCCCCAGCATTTT. This rearrangement joins TRBV7-2 to TRBJ1-5; D is possibly TRBD1 (6 bases). Germline V gene sequence: CDR1 SGHTA, CDR2 FQGNSA. V dropped 4 bases and J dropped 7 bases, with 11 bases sitting between them. The CDR3 totals 13 residues.

The rearrangement links TRBV11-1 to TRBJ2-3; 14 nucleotides align to TRBD2. CDR1 SGHAT and CDR2 FQDESV come from the germline V gene (reference sequence). This CDR3 contains 16 residues. V lost 3 bases to trimming and J lost 4 bases; unmatched junction nucleotides: 3. In DNA, the CDR3 is TGTGCCAGCAGCTTGGGACTAGCGGGAGAATCAGATACGCAGTATTTT. Amino acid sequence: CASSLGLAGESDTQYF.

This clonotype has just a few counts. V and J are TRBV10-3 and TRBJ1-6; D perhaps matches TRBD1 (6 bases). Looked up from germline, CDR1 is ENHRY and CDR2 is SYGVKD. The ends were cut back, 6 bases at V and 0 bases at J, with 9 bases in the middle. The CDR3 extends over 15 amino acids. The CDR3 bases are TGTGCCATCAGAGAGGACAGCTCCTATAATTCACCCCTCCACTTT. It is translated as CAIREDSSYNSPLHF.

The J gene is TRBJ2-7, the V gene TRBV15, with TRBD2 matching over 7 bases. Germline V gene sequence: CDR1 LNHNV, CDR2 YYDKDF (reference sequence). The V and J ends lost 3 bases and 5 bases, in that order; junction bases with no gene match: 7. This CDR3 is built from 14 residues. The CDR3 loop is CATSRVRGGNEQYF. In nucleotides, the CDR3 is TGTGCCACCAGCAGGGTTAGGGGAGGGAACGAGCAGTACTTC.

This chain uses TRBV15 with TRBJ2-5; either TRBD1 or TRBD2 may supply D (5 bases each). CDR3 length: 15 residues. Trimming stripped 2 bases from V and 0 bases from J, with 10 bases between. Germline CDR1 reads LNHNV; CDR2 reads YYDKDF (reference sequence). The CDR3 DNA reads TGTGCCACCAGCAGAACCGGGACGAACCAAGAGACCCAGTACTTC. The encoded protein is CATSRTGTNQETQYF.

About this clonotype itself: A much larger clone lies a single base off, so this may be a read error. V gene TRBV19 combines with J gene TRBJ2-7; D could derive from TRBD1 or TRBD2 (7 bases each). V lost 6 bases and J lost 1, with 13 bases in between. The CDR3 is 14 residues long. Germline CDR1 reads LNHDA; CDR2 reads SQIVND (reference sequence). Here the CDR3 reads CASSRRGGSYEQYF. In DNA, the CDR3 is TGTGCCAGTAGCCGCAGGGGGGGGTCCTACGAGCAGTACTTC.